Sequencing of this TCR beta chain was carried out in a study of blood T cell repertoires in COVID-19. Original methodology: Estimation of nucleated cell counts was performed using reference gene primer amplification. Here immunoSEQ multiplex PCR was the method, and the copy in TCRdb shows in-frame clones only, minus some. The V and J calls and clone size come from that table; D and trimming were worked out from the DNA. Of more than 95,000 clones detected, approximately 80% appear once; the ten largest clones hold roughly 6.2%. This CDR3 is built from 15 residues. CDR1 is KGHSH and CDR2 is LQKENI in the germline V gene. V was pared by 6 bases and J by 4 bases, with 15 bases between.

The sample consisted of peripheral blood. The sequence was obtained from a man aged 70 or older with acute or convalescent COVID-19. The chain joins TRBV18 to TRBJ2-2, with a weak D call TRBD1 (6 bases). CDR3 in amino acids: CASSVLQGRTGELFF. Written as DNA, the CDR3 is TGTGCCAGCTCTGTCCTACAGGGTCGCACCGGGGAGCTGTTTTTT. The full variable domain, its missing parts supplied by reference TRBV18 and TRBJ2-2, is NAGVMQNPRHLVRRRGQEARLRCSPMKGHSHVYWYRQLPEEGLKFMVYLQKENIIDESGMPKERFSAEFPKEGPSILRIQQVVRGDSAAYFCASSVLQGRTGELFFGEGSRLTVL.